The 21 T cell receptor beta chains reported below all come from one sample, sequenced in a study of monozygotic twins with inflammatory bowel disease. TCRdb processed the 5' RACE reads again and assigns one entry to each CDR3 protein, with no DNA. The sample holds about 300,000 distinct CDR3 sequences. Sample: blood. The source is a human donor with ulcerative colitis or Crohn's disease, or a healthy co-twin of an affected twin (not recorded which).

This chain joins TRBV7-8 and TRBJ2-1. Per germline, CDR1 SGHVS and CDR2 FQNEAQ. This CDR3 contains 14 residues. CDR3 amino acids: CASSFAGSYNEQFF.

The V gene is TRBV25-1, the J gene TRBJ2-1; the TCRdb D gene call, TRBD2, has no DNA to confirm it. This CDR3 comprises 15 residues. Germline CDR1 and CDR2: MGHDK and SYGVNS. The CDR3 loop reads CASSGFLAGYYEQFF.

The rearrangement joins TRBV3-1 to TRBJ2-1; TCRdb proposes TRBD2, but this gene call is untestable without DNA. The CDR3 is 14 residues long. Germline V lookup: CDR1 LGHDT, CDR2 YNNKEL (reference sequence). The CDR3 reads CASSQGLVRGEQFF.

The chain couples TRBV24-1 to TRBJ2-7; the TCRdb D gene call, TRBD1, has no DNA to confirm it. The CDR3 runs to 14 residues. The germline CDR1 and CDR2 sequences are KGHDR and SFDVKD. CDR3: CATSGPGQPYEQYF.

The CDR3 sequence: CASSESGGGGGTQYF. The V gene is TRBV13, the J gene TRBJ2-3; TCRdb reports TRBD2, a call that lacks DNA to check it against. The length of the CDR3 is 15 residues. Germline V gene lookup returns CDR1 PRHDT and CDR2 FYEKMQ (reference sequence).

The chain is built from TRBV7-2 and TRBJ1-5. The CDR3 is 14 amino acids. Looked up from germline, CDR1 is SGHTA and CDR2 is FQGNSA. The CDR3 region is CASSLDGLDQPQHF.

The chain has TRBV6-1 and TRBJ2-1; there is no DNA to check the TCRdb D call of TRBD2. Germline values: CDR1 MNHNS, CDR2 SASEGT. The CDR3 is 16 amino acids. This CDR3 is CASSSTSGGALNEQFF.

V and J are TRBV28 and TRBJ2-7; the D call of TRBD1 rests on TCRdb alone, since no DNA is present to check it. This CDR3 has 12 residues. CDR1 and CDR2 from the germline V gene are MDHEN and SYDVKM. CDR3 sequence reads: CASSLDRGEQYF. The complete variable domain, with remaining parts taken from reference TRBV28 and TRBJ2-7, reads DVKVTQSSRYLVKRTGEKVFLECVQDMDHENMFWYRQDPGLGLRLIYFSYDVKMKEKGDIPEGYSVSREKKERFSLILESASTNQTSMYLCASSLDRGEQYFGPGTRLTVT.

This chain connects TRBV24-1 to TRBJ2-3; absent DNA, TCRdb's TRBD1 call cannot be checked. Looked up from germline, CDR1 is KGHDR and CDR2 is SFDVKD. This CDR3 has 16 amino acids. CDR3 region: CATSDLGQADPDTQYF.

V usage is TRBV20-1 and J usage is TRBJ2-7; TCRdb's D call of TRBD2 is untestable without DNA. Germline-derived CDR1 and CDR2 are DFQATT and SNEGSKA (reference sequence). The CDR3 is made up of 16 amino acids. The CDR3 loop is CSASFQGLRARNEQYF.

The J gene is TRBJ1-2, the V gene TRBV5-1; there is no DNA to check the TCRdb D call of TRBD1. The CDR3 totals 12 residues. CDR1 SGHRS and CDR2 YFSETQ come from the germline V gene. Here the CDR3 reads CASSPPQGGYTF.

The genes are TRBV5-1 and TRBJ2-1; TCRdb indicates TRBD1, and absent DNA this call remains unverified. This CDR3 region has 16 residues. The germline CDR1 and CDR2 sequences are SGHRS and YFSETQ. CDR3 protein: CASSFASGTGVNEQFF.

The gene calls are TRBV20-1 and TRBJ1-1. Germline loops: CDR1 DFQATT, CDR2 SNEGSKA (reference sequence). The CDR3 contains 13 residues. CDR3 residues: CSRLPRQGTEAFF.

This chain connects TRBV7-2 to TRBJ1-6. The CDR3 extends over 15 amino acids. Per germline, CDR1 SGHTA and CDR2 FQGNSA. The chain's CDR3 is CASSLVAGAHSPLHF. The full variable domain, with the rest looked up from reference TRBV7-2 and TRBJ1-6, is GAGVSQSPSNKVTEKGKDVELRCDPISGHTALYWYRQSLGQGLEFLIYFQGNSAPDKSGLPSDRFSAERTGGSVSTLTIQRTQQEDSAVYLCASSLVAGAHSPLHFGNGTRLTVT.

The CDR3 reads CSAPTFREGRGYEQYF. This sequence joins TRBV20-1 and TRBJ2-7; TCRdb outputs TRBD2, but without DNA this stays unchecked. In germline, CDR1 is DFQATT, CDR2 SNEGSKA (reference sequence). The CDR3 runs 16 residues.

The chain joins TRBV4-3 to TRBJ1-6; with no DNA, the TCRdb D assignment of TRBD1 cannot be verified. CDR1 is LGHNA, CDR2 YSLEER, per germline. The CDR3 runs 15 residues. The CDR3 protein is CASSQARTVKSPLHF.

J is TRBJ2-5 and V is TRBV7-2; there is no DNA to check the TCRdb D call of TRBD1. There are 14 residues in the CDR3. Per germline, CDR1 SGHTA and CDR2 FQGNSA. CDR3 loop: CASSLAGQQETQYF. The whole variable domain, remainder taken from reference TRBV7-2 and TRBJ2-5, is GAGVSQSPSNKVTEKGKDVELRCDPISGHTALYWYRQSLGQGLEFLIYFQGNSAPDKSGLPSDRFSAERTGGSVSTLTIQRTQQEDSAVYLCASSLAGQQETQYFGPGTRLLVL.

The CDR3 loop reads CASSLVSGGDYGYTF. The chain links TRBV7-2 to TRBJ1-2; TCRdb reports TRBD1, a call that lacks DNA to check it against. Per the germline V gene, CDR1 is SGHTA and CDR2 is FQGNSA. The CDR3 sequence is 15 residues long.

The CDR3 sequence: CASSRDSLNTGELFF. V is TRBV12-3 or TRBV12-4 and J is TRBJ2-2; without DNA, the TCRdb call of TRBD2 cannot be checked. This CDR3 comprises 15 residues.

The CDR3 here is CASIPGANINSPLHF. The chain uses TRBV28 and TRBJ1-6; checking the TCRdb D call of TRBD1 is not possible without DNA. The CDR3 has 15 residues. Germline lookup yields CDR1 MDHEN and CDR2 SYDVKM.

The J gene is TRBJ2-4, the V gene TRBV12-3 or TRBV12-4; TCRdb designates TRBD2, a call that cannot be tested without DNA. The CDR3 extends over 16 amino acids. CDR3 in amino acids: CASRSPGLSWGNIQYF.